This T cell receptor beta chain was documented in a study of cytomegalovirus exposure and HLA in healthy donors. The PCR contained 60 Vbeta and 13 Jbeta primers. Only in-frame clones appear in the TCRdb table, and some are missing; sequencing was by immunoSEQ multiplex PCR. The top ten hold around 7.1% of the sample, which has 130,000 to 150,000 clones, over 70% seen once. Trimming shortened V by 3 bases and J by 0 bases, and 12 bases separated the two germline ends. The CDR3 runs to 16 residues. Germline assignment: CDR1 MNHNS and CDR2 SASEGT. This clonotype was obtained from a woman aged 35 to 49 in good health and CMV-seropositive. Sample: PBMCs. The chain recombines TRBV6-1 with TRBJ1-3; D uncertain. In DNA, the CDR3 is TGTGCCAGCAGTGACCCCGGGATTAACTCTGGAAACACCATATATTTT. It codes for CASSDPGINSGNTIYF.